What follows are 12 T cell receptor beta chains derived from one specimen sequenced in a study of a mutant IDH1 vaccine in newly diagnosed glioma. No antigens are known for them. The time point denotes: week 11, during vaccination. The content of each vaccine dose was 300 ug of mutant IDH1 20-mer peptide, and topical imiquimod accompanied it. The protocol was immunoSEQ multiplex PCR, while the TCRdb copy is restricted to in-frame clones and leaves out a portion. Altogether about 21,000 clones are present, around 92% being singletons, with the ten largest covering 5.7%. The source was PBMCs, collected from a glioma patient whose treatment included an IDH1 peptide vaccine. These receptors originate from a woman aged 40 to 49 with glioma.

This sequence joins TRBV25-1 and TRBJ2-7, with D possibly being TRBD2 (7 bases). The CDR3 extends over 16 amino acids. CDR1 MGHDK and CDR2 SYGVNS come from the germline V gene. V dropped 1 base and J dropped 2 bases, with 15 bases sitting between them. The CDR3 reads CASSESRRGLTYEQYF. In DNA, the CDR3 is TGTGCCAGCAGTGAATCTCGCAGGGGACTAACCTACGAGCAGTACTTC.

This sequence joins TRBV19 and TRBJ2-7; 9 positions agree with TRBD1. The CDR3 sequence is 15 residues long. The V and J ends lost 4 bases and 3 bases, in that order; junction bases with no gene match: 7. Germline CDR1 LNHDA, CDR2 SQIVND (reference sequence). This CDR3 reads CASSNPGQGYYEQYF. In DNA, the CDR3 is TGTGCCAGTAGTAACCCGGGACAGGGTTACTACGAGCAGTACTTC. The full variable domain, with the rest looked up from reference TRBV19 and TRBJ2-7, is DGGITQSPKYLFRKEGQNVTLSCEQNLNHDAMYWYRQDPGQGLRLIYYSQIVNDFQKGDIAEGYSVSREKKESFPLTVTSAQKNPTAFYLCASSNPGQGYYEQYFGPGTRLTVT.

The V gene is TRBV2, the J gene TRBJ2-5; 10 nucleotides agree with TRBD2. V lost 3 bases, J lost 4 bases, and 5 bases stayed unmatched. This CDR3 comprises 15 residues. Germline assignment: CDR1 SNHLY and CDR2 FYNNEI. The CDR3 here is CASSDMRLAGETQYF. CDR3 DNA: TGTGCCAGCAGTGATATGAGACTAGCGGGAGAGACCCAGTACTTC.

The chain joins TRBV7-8 to TRBJ2-1; TRBD1 is a possible D gene (6 bases). Trimming took 4 bases from V and 5 from J, leaving 21 bases between them. The length of the CDR3 is 17 residues. The germline V gene has CDR1 SGHVS and CDR2 FQNEAQ. The CDR3 DNA is TGTGCCAGCAGCTCTGGACAGACCTCTCGCCCCGACAATGAGCAGTTCTTC. It yields the protein CASSSGQTSRPDNEQFF.

V and J are TRBV18 and TRBJ2-2; D is unresolved. The germline V gene has CDR1 KGHSH and CDR2 LQKENI. The CDR3 has 15 amino acids. Trimming pared 2 bases from V and 7 bases from J, leaving 14 bases between. The CDR3 is CASSPRIGSDGELFF. The CDR3 DNA follows: TGTGCCAGCTCACCAAGGATAGGGTCGGACGGGGAGCTGTTTTTT.

The chain has TRBV30 and TRBJ2-1; TRBD2 matches at 7 bases. The V segment lost 2 bases and the J segment 9 bases; nucleotides outside the gene matches: 7. The CDR3 is 13 residues long. Germline lookup yields CDR1 GTSNPN and CDR2 SVGIG (reference sequence). CDR3 coding DNA: TGTGCCTGGAGTCTTCGGGAGGCGGGTGAGCAGTTCTTC. Translation gives CAWSLREAGEQFF.

This rearrangement joins TRBV7-2 to TRBJ2-7, with D uncertain. The CDR3 contains 12 residues. V lost 1 base, J lost 5 bases, and 6 bases lay in between. Germline CDR1 reads SGHTA; CDR2 reads FQGNSA. CDR3 DNA sequence: TGTGCCAGCAGCTTAGTAACGCACGAGCAGTACTTC. Protein: CASSLVTHEQYF.

The rearrangement joins TRBV18 to TRBJ2-7, with 10 bases fitting TRBD1. The length of the CDR3 is 15 residues. The germline V gene encodes CDR1 KGHSH and CDR2 LQKENI. The V segment lost 5 bases and the J segment 3 bases; nucleotides outside the gene matches: 7. The CDR3 DNA reads as TGTGCCAGCTCAAGATTCGGGACAGGGGACTACGAGCAGTACTTC. This codes for CASSRFGTGDYEQYF. Filled out from reference TRBV18 and TRBJ2-7, the complete variable domain reads NAGVMQNPRHLVRRRGQEARLRCSPMKGHSHVYWYRQLPEEGLKFMVYLQKENIIDESGMPKERFSAEFPKEGPSILRIQQVVRGDSAAYFCASSRFGTGDYEQYFGPGTRLTVT.

This sequence joins TRBV10-1 and TRBJ2-3, with a weak D call TRBD2 (7 bases). From germline, CDR1 is WNHNN and CDR2 SYGVQD (reference sequence). The CDR3 spans 15 residues. Deletions cut 5 bases from V and 6 bases from J, with 18 bases between. The CDR3 region is CASSPEGGARDTQYF. The DNA for the CDR3 is TGCGCCAGCAGTCCGGAGGGGGGGGCGAGGGATACGCAGTATTTT.

This clone was counted a single time. The V and J genes are TRBV5-1 and TRBJ1-1; 7 nucleotides match TRBD1. The V gene end was trimmed by 7 bases and the J gene end by 1 base; junction bases not matched to a gene: 4. The germline V gene encodes CDR1 SGHRS and CDR2 YFSETQ. The CDR3 is 13 residues long. The CDR3 is CASQGVSNTEAFF. The DNA for the CDR3 is TGCGCCAGCCAGGGGGTCTCGAACACTGAAGCTTTCTTT.

The chain combines TRBV4-3 with TRBJ2-2; possibly TRBD1 for D (6 bases). The germline gives CDR1 LGHNA, CDR2 YSLEER. The CDR3 runs 16 residues. The V and J ends lost 3 bases and 7 bases respectively, with 18 bases between them. CDR3 DNA sequence: TGCGCCAGCAGCCAGCACGGGACACCTTATGTCGGGGAGCTGTTTTTT. Protein sequence: CASSQHGTPYVGELFF.

The rearrangement joins TRBV5-1 to TRBJ1-2; 7 bases map to TRBD1. With 0 bases clipped from V and 5 bases from J, the junction kept 7 bases outside the gene matches. CDR1 and CDR2 from the germline V gene are SGHRS and YFSETQ. The CDR3 contains 15 residues. Here the CDR3 DNA reads TGCGCCAGCAGCTTGGCGACAGGGCGAGGGTATGGCTACACCTTC. Residues: CASSLATGRGYGYTF.